The T cell receptor beta chain under discussion was sequenced for a study of vaccination effects on CD4 cells after COVID-19. ViraFEST expansion of antigen-specific CD4+ T cells with viral peptide pools preceded sequencing. At the end of roughly 9 days of culture, CD4+ T cells were isolated. PCR-confirmed SARS-CoV-2 infection occurred in the person between March and December 2020. Study-level findings and limits: Pronounced clonal contraction occurred in clones induced by infection and by vaccine late after vaccination.

The CDR3 loop spans 14 amino acids. CDR1 is SNHLY, CDR2 FYNNEI, per germline. V was pared by 2 bases and J by 6 bases, with 11 bases between. The table lists this clone with a few counts. The antigen is unknown. Generated by immunoSEQ multiplex PCR, the TCRdb table keeps only in-frame clones and is missing some. Among 20,000 to 30,000 clones listed, approximately 69% were seen once. The source is a human donor who had a prior SARS-CoV-2 infection. The gene calls are TRBV2 and TRBJ2-1, with a possible D match to TRBD1 (6 bases). Specimen: CD4+ T cells from PBMCs cultured with SARS-CoV-2 spike peptides, collected before COVID-19 vaccination. In nucleotides, the CDR3 is TGTGCCAGCAGTGAATCTAGGACAGTCAATGAGCAGTTCTTC. It codes for CASSESRTVNEQFF. The whole variable domain, remainder taken from reference TRBV2 and TRBJ2-1, is EPEVTQTPSHQVTQMGQEVILRCVPISNHLYFYWYRQILGQKVEFLVSFYNNEISEKSEIFDDQFSVERPDGSNFTLKIRSTKLEDSAMYFCASSESRTVNEQFFGPGTRLTVL.